One sample yielded the 4 T cell receptor beta chains listed below, sequenced in a study of blood T cell repertoires in COVID-19 (dated by TCRdb to about 2020). To prepare the library, the immunoSEQ multiplex PCR assay was applied. Entries here come from immuneACCESS through TCRdb and include only in-frame sequences with V and J called. Some clones fail to appear in such tables; in the studies checked, an unresolved V gene covers under half of the shortfall, and the cause of the remainder is unknown. In this sample the table shows 150,000 to 160,000 clones, about 80% of which occur a single time. 9% to 13% of the sample comes from the top ten. Sequenced: peripheral blood. The receptors come from a woman aged 60-75 years with COVID-19, enrolled during active disease.

This chain links TRBV14 with TRBJ1-1; TRBD1 matches at 8 bases. The CDR3 runs to 17 residues. V lost 0 bases and J lost 0; bases outside the gene matches: 6. Germline CDR1 SGHDN, CDR2 FVKESK. This CDR3 is CASSQDWGTGVNTEAFF. The CDR3 DNA is TGTGCCAGCAGCCAAGATTGGGGGACAGGAGTGAACACTGAAGCTTTCTTT. Looking up the rest from reference TRBV14 and TRBJ1-1 gives the full variable domain: EAGVTQFPSHSVIEKGQTVTLRCDPISGHDNLYWYRRVMGKEIKFLLHFVKESKQDESGMPNNRFLAERTGGTYSTLKVQPAELEDSGVYFCASSQDWGTGVNTEAFFGQGTRLTVV.

This chain links TRBV19 with TRBJ1-5, with 7 bases matching TRBD1. Germline CDR1 reads LNHDA; CDR2 reads SQIVND (reference sequence). V gave up 5 bases and J gave up 4 bases; unmatched junction bases: 8. This CDR3 is 15 amino acids long. Here the CDR3 DNA reads TGTGCCAGTAGTGACGACAGGGTAGGAAATCAGCCCCAGCATTTT. It translates to CASSDDRVGNQPQHF.

Here the CDR3 DNA reads TGCGCCAGCAGCTTGGATAGGGGGAATAGCGCGGATACGCAGTATTTT. It encodes CASSLDRGNSADTQYF. This chain connects TRBV5-1 to TRBJ2-3, with TRBD1 as a possible D gene (6 bases). Trimming cost V 0 bases and J 6 bases, with 17 bases left between them. In germline, CDR1 is SGHRS, CDR2 YFSETQ. CDR3 size: 16 residues.

The chain employs TRBV7-3 and TRBJ1-2; 11 bases match TRBD1. V dropped 6 bases and J dropped 3; count of bases not matched to a gene: 6. The CDR3 is made up of 15 amino acids. Germline V CDR1 and CDR2: SGHTA, FQGTGA. CDR3: CASSREGQGDYGYTF. The CDR3 region has the DNA TGTGCCAGCAGTCGCGAGGGACAGGGGGACTATGGCTACACCTTC. Filled out from reference TRBV7-3 and TRBJ1-2, the complete variable domain reads GAGVSQTPSNKVTEKGKYVELRCDPISGHTALYWYRQSLGQGPEFLIYFQGTGAADDSGLPNDRFFAVRPEGSVSTLKIQRTERGDSAVYLCASSREGQGDYGYTFGSGTRLTVV.